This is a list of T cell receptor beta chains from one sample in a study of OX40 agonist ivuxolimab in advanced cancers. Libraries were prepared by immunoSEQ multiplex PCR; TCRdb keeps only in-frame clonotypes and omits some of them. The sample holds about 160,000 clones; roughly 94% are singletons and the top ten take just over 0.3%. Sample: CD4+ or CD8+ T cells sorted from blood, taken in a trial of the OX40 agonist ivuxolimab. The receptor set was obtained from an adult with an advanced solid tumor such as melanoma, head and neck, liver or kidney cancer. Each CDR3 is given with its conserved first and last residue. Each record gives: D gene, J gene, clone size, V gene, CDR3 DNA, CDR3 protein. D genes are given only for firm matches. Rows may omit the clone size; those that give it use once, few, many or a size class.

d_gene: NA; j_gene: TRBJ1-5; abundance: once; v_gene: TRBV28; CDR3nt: TGTGCCAGCAGTTTTGATGGCAATCAGCCCCAGCATTTT; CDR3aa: CASSFDGNQPQHF
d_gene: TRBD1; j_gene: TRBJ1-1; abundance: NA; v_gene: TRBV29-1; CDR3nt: TGCAGCGTTGAAGATGGGACAGGGGCTTTCTTT; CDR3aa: CSVEDGTGAFF
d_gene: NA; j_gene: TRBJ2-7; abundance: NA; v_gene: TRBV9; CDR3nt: TGTGCCAGCCCACCCTACGAGCAGTACTTC; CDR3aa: CASPPYEQYF
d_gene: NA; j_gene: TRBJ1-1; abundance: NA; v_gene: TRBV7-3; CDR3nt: TGTGCCAGCAGCTTGTCCGGCTCCATGAACACTGAAGCTTTCTTT; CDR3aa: CASSLSGSMNTEAFF
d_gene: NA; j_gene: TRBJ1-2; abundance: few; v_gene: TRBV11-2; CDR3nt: TGTGCCAGCAGGAGCTTAAGGGAAACGAGAACCTATGGCTACACCTTC; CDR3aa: CASRSLRETRTYGYTF
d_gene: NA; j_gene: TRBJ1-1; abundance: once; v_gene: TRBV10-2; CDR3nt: TGCGCCAGCAGTGATCGAGATCGAATGAACACTGAAGCTTTCTTT; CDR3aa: CASSDRDRMNTEAFF
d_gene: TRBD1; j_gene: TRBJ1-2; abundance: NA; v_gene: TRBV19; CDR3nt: TGTGCCAGTAGTATGTCGGTCGTCGGCAGGGGGTCTTCCTATGGCTACACCTTC; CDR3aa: CASSMSVVGRGSSYGYTF
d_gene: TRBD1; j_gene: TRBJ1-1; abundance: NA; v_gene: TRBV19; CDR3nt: TGTGCCAGTAGTATGTGGCAGGGGGCCCATGAAGCTTTCTTT; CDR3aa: CASSMWQGAHEAFF
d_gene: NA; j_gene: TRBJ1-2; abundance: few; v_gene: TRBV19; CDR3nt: TGTGCCAGTAGTTCTCGCAGATCTAACTATGGCTACACCTTC; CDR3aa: CASSSRRSNYGYTF
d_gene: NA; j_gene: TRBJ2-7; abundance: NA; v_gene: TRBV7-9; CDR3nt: TGTGCCAGCAGCTCGATCGGCGAGCAGTACTTC; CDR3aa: CASSSIGEQYF
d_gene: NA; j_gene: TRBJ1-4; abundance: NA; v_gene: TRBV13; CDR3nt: TGTGCCAGCAGCTTAGGAAGGGGGGAAAAACTGTTTTTT; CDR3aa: CASSLGRGEKLFF
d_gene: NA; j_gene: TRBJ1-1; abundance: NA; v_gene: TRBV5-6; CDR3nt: TGTGCCAGCATTAAGGAGGGGATACGGGCTGAAGCTTTCTTT; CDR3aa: CASIKEGIRAEAFF
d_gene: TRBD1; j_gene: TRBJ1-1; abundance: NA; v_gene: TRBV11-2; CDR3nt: TGTGCCAGCAGCGACTACAGGGGAAGGGCAGCTTTCTTT; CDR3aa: CASSDYRGRAAFF
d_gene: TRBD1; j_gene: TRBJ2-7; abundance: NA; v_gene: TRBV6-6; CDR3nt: TGTGCCAGCACCTACGCCAGGGGGTCCTATCGGGAGCAGTACTTC; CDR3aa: CASTYARGSYREQYF
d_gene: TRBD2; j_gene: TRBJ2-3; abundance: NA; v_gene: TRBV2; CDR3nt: TGTGCCAGCAGTGAAGAGCGGGCGGGACTAGCCGGGATGTATTTT; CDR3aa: CASSEERAGLAGMYF
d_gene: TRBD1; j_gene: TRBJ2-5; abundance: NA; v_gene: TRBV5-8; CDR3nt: TGTGCCAGCAGCGGGGGGACAGGGCTAGAAGAGACCCAGTACTTC; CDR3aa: CASSGGTGLEETQYF
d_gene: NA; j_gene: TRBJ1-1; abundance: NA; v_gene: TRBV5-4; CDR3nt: TGTGCCAGCAGCTTGTACGCCACCGGCACTGAAGCTTTCTTT; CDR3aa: CASSLYATGTEAFF
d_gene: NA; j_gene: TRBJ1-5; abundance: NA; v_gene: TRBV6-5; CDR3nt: TGTGCCAGCAGTTACACGGGGGGCGAAGGTCAGCCCCAGCATTTT; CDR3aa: CASSYTGGEGQPQHF
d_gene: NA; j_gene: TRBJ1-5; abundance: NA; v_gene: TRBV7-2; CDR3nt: TGTGCCAGCAGACCCCTTTATAGCAATCAGCCCCAGCATTTT; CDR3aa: CASRPLYSNQPQHF
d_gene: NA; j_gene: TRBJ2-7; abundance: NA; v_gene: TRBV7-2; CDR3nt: TGTGCCAGCAGCTTAGTTAGCGGATACGAGCAGTACTTC; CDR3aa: CASSLVSGYEQYF
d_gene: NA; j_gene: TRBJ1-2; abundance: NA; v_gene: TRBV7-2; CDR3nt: TGTGCCAGCAGCTTAGTTGCCGGGGGCGAGGGGGGCTACACCTTC; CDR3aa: CASSLVAGGEGGYTF
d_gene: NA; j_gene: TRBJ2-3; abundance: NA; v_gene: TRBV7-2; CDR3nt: TGTGCCAGCAGCTTACTGGGTCCTAGCACAGATACGCAGTATTTT; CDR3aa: CASSLLGPSTDTQYF
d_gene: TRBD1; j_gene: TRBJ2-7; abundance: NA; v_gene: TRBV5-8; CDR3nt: TGTGCCAGCAGCCTACAGGGGACGGGCGAGCAGTACTTC; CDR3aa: CASSLQGTGEQYF
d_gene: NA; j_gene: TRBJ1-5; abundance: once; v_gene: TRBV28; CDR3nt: TGTGCCAGCAGTTTATCTCCCCCAGGGCCTCAGCCCCAGCATTTT; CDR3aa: CASSLSPPGPQPQHF
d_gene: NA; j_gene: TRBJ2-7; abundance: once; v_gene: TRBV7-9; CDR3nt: TGTGCCAGCAGCTCCGCCTTAGCGGTATACGAGCAGTACTTC; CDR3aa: CASSSALAVYEQYF
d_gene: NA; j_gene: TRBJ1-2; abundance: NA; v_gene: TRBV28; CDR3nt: TGTGCCAGCAGCCCTGGTCCTCTCTATGGCTACACCTTC; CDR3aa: CASSPGPLYGYTF
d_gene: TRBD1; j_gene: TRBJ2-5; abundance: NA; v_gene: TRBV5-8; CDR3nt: TGTGCCAGCAGCCTCCAGGGGGCTAGGGAGACCCAGTACTTC; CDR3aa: CASSLQGARETQYF
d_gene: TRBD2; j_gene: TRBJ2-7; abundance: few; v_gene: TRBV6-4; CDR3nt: TGTGCCAGCGGTCAACTAGCGGCATCCTACGAGCAGTACTTC; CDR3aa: CASGQLAASYEQYF
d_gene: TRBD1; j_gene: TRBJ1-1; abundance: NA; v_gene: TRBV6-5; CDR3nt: TGTGCCAGCAGTTACCCCCCAGGGGGCGGAACTGAAGCTTTCTTT; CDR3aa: CASSYPPGGGTEAFF
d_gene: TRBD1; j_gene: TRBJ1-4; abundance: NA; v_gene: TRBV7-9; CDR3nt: TGTGCCAGCAGCCCGACAGGGGGTGTTGAAAAACTGTTTTTT; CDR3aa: CASSPTGGVEKLFF
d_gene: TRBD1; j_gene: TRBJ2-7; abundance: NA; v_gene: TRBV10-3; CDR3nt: TGTGCCATCAGTGACTCCGGGACAGGGGATTACGAGCAGTACTTC; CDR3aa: CAISDSGTGDYEQYF
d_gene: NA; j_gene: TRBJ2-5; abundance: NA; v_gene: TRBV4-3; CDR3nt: TGCGCCAGCAGCCGAGACCCGGGGACGAGGGAGACCCAGTACTTC; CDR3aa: CASSRDPGTRETQYF
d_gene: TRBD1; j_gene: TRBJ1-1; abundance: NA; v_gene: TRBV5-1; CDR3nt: TGCGCCAGCAGAGGGACAGGGGCGAACACTGAAGCTTTCTTT; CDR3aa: CASRGTGANTEAFF
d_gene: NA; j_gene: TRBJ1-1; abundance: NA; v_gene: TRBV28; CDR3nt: TGTGCCAGCAGTGACCCCCTTGGGAACACTGAAGCTTTCTTT; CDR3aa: CASSDPLGNTEAFF
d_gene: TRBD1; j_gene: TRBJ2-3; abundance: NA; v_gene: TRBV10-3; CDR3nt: TGTGCCATCAGTGAGCGGCGACAGGGGCAAAGCACAGATACGCAGTATTTT; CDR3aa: CAISERRQGQSTDTQYF
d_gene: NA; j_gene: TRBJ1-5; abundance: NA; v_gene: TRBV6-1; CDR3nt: TGTGCCAGCAGTAATCCCCATAGCAATCAGCCCCAGCATTTT; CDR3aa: CASSNPHSNQPQHF
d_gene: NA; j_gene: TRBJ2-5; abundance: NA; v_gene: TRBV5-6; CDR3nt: TGTGCCAGCAGCACAGGGATGGGAGAGACCCAGTACTTC; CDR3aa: CASSTGMGETQYF
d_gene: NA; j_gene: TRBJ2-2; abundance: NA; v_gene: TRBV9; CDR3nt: TGTGCCAGCAGCGTAGATCGAGGAGCCACCGGGGAGCTGTTTTTT; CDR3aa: CASSVDRGATGELFF
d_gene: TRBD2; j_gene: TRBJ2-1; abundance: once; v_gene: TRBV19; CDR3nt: TGTGCCAGTAGTCCCATGGGAGGGAATGAGCAGTTCTTC; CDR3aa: CASSPMGGNEQFF
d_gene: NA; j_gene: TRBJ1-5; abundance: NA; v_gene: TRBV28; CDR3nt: TGTGCCAGCAGGGAAGGTTTTAATCAGCCCCAGCATTTT; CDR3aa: CASREGFNQPQHF
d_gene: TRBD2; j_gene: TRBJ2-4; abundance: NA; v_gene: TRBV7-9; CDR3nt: TGTGCCAGCAGCTTACGGGGGGACCCTCGGGGGATTCAGTACTTC; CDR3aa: CASSLRGDPRGIQYF
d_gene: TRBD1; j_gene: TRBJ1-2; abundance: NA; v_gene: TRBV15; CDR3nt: TGTGCCACCAGCAGAGAACAGGGGGCGGGAGGCTACACCTTC; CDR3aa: CATSREQGAGGYTF
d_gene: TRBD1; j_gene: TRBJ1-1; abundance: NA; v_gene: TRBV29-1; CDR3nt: TGCAGCGTTCTGACAGGGGTGTTAGCTGAAGCTTTCTTT; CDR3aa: CSVLTGVLAEAFF
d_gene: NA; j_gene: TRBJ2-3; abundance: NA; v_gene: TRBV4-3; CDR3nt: TGCGCCAGCAGCCTCGTCGAAGAAGATACGCAGTATTTT; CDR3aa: CASSLVEEDTQYF
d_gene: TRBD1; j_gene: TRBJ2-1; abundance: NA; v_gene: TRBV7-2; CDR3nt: TGTGCCAGCAGCTCAGACAGGGGGTCCTACAATGAGCAGTTCTTC; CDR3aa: CASSSDRGSYNEQFF
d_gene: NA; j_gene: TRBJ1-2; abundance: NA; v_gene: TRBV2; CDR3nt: TGTGCCAGCAGTCTCAGACAGACTAACTATGGCTACACCTTC; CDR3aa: CASSLRQTNYGYTF
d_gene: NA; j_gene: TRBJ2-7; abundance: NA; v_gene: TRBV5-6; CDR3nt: TGTGCCAGCAGCTTGGCCAATGTCGGGACGTCCTGGTACGAGCAGTACTTC; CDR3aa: CASSLANVGTSWYEQYF
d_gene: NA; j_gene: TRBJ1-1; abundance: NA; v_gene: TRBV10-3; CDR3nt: TGTGCCATCAGTGATACAGGTCGGTCTGAAGCTTTCTTT; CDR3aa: CAISDTGRSEAFF
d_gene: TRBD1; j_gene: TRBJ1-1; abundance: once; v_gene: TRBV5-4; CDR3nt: TGTGCCAGCAGCGCCAGGGACAGCCTCCTGCAAGCTTTCTTT; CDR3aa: CASSARDSLLQAFF
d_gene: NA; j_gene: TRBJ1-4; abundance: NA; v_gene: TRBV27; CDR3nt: TGTGCCAGCAGAACAGGGAGGTCTAATGAAAAACTGTTTTTT; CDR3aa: CASRTGRSNEKLFF
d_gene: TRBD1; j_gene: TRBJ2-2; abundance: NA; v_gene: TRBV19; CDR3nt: TGTGCCAGTAGTGGGACAGCTAACACCGGGGAGCTGTTTTTT; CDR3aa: CASSGTANTGELFF
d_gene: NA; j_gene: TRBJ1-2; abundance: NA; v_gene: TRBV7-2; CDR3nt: TGTGCCAGCAGCTTGGGTCTCTATGGCTACACCTTC; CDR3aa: CASSLGLYGYTF
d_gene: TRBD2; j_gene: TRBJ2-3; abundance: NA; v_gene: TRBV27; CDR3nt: TGTGCCAGCAGTTTATCATGGGGGAGGGACGGGACAGATACGCAGTATTTT; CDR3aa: CASSLSWGRDGTDTQYF
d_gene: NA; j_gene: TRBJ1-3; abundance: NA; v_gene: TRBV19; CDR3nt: TGTGCCAGTAGTATTGATGCCGGATACTCTGGAAACACCATATATTTT; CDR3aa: CASSIDAGYSGNTIYF